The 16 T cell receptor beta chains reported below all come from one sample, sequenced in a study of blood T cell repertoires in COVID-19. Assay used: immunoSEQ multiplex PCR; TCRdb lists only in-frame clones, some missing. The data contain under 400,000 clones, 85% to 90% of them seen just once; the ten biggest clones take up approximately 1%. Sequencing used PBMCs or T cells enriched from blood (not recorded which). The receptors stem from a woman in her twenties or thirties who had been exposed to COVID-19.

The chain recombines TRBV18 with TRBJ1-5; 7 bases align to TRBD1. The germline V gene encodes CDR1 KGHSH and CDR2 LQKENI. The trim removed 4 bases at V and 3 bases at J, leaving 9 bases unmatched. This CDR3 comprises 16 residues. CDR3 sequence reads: CASSRETGLNNQPQHF. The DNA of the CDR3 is TGTGCCAGCTCACGGGAGACAGGGTTGAACAATCAGCCCCAGCATTTT.

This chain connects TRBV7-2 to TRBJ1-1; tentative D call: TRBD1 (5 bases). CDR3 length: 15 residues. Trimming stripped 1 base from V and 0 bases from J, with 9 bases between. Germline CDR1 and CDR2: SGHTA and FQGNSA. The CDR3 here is CASSLGGVMNTEAFF. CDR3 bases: TGTGCCAGCAGCTTAGGGGGGGTGATGAACACTGAAGCTTTCTTT.

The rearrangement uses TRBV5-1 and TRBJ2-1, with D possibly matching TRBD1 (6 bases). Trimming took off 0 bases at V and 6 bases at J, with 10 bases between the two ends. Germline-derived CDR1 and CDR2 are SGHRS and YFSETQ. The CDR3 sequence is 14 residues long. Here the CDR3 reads CASSLGTVTNEQFF. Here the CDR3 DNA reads TGCGCCAGCAGCTTGGGGACAGTGACCAATGAGCAGTTCTTC.

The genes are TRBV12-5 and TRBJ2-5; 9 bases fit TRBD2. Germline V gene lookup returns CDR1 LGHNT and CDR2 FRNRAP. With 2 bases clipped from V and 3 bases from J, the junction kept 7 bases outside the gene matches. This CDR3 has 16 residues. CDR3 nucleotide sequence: TGTGCTAGTGGTTTGTTGGCGGGAGGGCCCGAAGAGACCCAGTACTTC. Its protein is CASGLLAGGPEETQYF. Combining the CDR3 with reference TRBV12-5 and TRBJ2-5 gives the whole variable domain DARVTQTPRHKVTEMGQEVTMRCQPILGHNTVFWYRQTMMQGLELLAYFRNRAPLDDSGMPKDRFSAEMPDATLATLKIQPSEPRDSAVYFCASGLLAGGPEETQYFGPGTRLLVL.

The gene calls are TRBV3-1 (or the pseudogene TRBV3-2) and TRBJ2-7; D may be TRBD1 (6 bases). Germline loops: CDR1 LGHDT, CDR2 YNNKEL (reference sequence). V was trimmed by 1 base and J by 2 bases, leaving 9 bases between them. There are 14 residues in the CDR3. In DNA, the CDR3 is TGTGCCAGCAGCCAAGGGTCAGGGGCCTACGAGCAGTACTTC. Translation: CASSQGSGAYEQYF.

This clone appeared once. The chain's CDR3 is CASSLGATFQRDGYTF. The CDR3 bases are TGTGCCAGCAGCCTAGGGGCTACCTTCCAAAGGGATGGCTACACCTTC. The chain recombines TRBV3-1 (or the pseudogene TRBV3-2) with TRBJ1-2; D perhaps matches TRBD1 (5 bases). With 4 bases removed from V and 6 bases from J, the gap between germline ends came to 21 bases. This CDR3 is built from 16 residues. Per the germline V gene, CDR1 is LGHDT and CDR2 is YNNKEL (reference sequence).

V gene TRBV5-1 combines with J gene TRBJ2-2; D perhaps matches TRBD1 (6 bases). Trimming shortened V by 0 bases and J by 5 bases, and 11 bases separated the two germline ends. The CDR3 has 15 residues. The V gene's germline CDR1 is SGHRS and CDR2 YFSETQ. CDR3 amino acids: CASSLVGQWTGELFF. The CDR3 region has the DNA TGCGCCAGCAGCTTGGTAGGACAGTGGACCGGGGAGCTGTTTTTT.

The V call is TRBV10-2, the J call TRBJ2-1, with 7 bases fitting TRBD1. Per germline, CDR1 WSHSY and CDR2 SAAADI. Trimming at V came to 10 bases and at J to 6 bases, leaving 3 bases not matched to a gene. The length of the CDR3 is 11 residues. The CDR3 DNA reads TGCGCCACACACAGGGGCAATGAGCAGTTCTTC. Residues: CATHRGNEQFF.

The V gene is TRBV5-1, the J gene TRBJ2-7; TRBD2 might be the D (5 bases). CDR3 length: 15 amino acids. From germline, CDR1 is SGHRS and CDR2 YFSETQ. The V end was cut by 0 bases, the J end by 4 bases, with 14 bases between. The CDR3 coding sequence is TGCGCCAGCAGCTTGGGGGCTACGGGGTTATACGAGCAGTACTTC. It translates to CASSLGATGLYEQYF.

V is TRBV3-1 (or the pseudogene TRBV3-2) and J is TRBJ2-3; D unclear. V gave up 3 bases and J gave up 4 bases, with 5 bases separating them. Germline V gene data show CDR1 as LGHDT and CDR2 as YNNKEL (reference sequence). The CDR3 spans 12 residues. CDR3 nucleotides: TGTGCCAGCAGCCATCGGGCAGATACGCAGTATTTT. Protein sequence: CASSHRADTQYF.

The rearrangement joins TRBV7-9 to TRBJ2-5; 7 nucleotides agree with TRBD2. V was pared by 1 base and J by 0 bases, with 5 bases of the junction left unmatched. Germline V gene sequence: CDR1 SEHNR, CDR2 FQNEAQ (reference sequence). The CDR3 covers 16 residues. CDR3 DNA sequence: TGTGCCAGCAGCTTAGGGGGCGGGAGTTACCAAGAGACCCAGTACTTC. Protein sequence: CASSLGGGSYQETQYF. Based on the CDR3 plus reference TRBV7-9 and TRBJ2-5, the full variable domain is DTGVSQNPRHKITKRGQNVTFRCDPISEHNRLYWYRQTLGQGPEFLTYFQNEAQLEKSRLLSDRFSAERPKGSFSTLEIQRTEQGDSAMYLCASSLGGGSYQETQYFGPGTRLLVL.

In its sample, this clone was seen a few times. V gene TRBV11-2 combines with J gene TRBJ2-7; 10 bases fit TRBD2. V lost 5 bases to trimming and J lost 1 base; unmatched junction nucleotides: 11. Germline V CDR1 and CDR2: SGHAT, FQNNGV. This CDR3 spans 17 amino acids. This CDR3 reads CASSPSSGSGRSYEQYF. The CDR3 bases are TGTGCCAGCAGCCCGTCCTCTGGTAGCGGGAGGTCCTACGAGCAGTACTTC.

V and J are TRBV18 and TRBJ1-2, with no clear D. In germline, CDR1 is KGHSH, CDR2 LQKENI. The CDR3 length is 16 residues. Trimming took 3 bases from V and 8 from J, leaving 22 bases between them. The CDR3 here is CASSPGAGHLNRGYTF. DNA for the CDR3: TGTGCCAGCTCACCCGGCGCAGGCCATTTGAATCGCGGCTACACCTTC.

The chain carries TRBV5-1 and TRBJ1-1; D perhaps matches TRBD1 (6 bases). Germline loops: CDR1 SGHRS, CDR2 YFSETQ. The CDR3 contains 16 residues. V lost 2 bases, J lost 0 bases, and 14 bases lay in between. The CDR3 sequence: CASSFGRGLVNTEAFF. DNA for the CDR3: TGCGCCAGCAGCTTTGGCAGGGGATTGGTGAACACTGAAGCTTTCTTT.

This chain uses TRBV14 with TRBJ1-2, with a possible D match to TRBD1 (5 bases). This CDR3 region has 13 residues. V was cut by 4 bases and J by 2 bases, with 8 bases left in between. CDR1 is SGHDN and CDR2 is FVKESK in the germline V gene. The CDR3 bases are TGTGCCAGCAGCCCCGGACAAAACTATGGCTACACCTTC. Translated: CASSPGQNYGYTF. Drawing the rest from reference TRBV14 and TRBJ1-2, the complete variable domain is EAGVTQFPSHSVIEKGQTVTLRCDPISGHDNLYWYRRVMGKEIKFLLHFVKESKQDESGMPNNRFLAERTGGTYSTLKVQPAELEDSGVYFCASSPGQNYGYTFGSGTRLTVV.

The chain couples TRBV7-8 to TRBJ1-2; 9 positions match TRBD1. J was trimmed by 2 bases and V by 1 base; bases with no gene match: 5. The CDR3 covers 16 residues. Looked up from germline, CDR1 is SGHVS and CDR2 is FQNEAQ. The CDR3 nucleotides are TGTGCCAGCAGCTTAGATCGGACAGGGGTCAACTATGGCTACACCTTC. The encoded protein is CASSLDRTGVNYGYTF.